The 20 T cell receptor beta chains given below trace back to one sample, sequenced in a study of OX40 agonist ivuxolimab in advanced cancers. Repertoires were generated with immunoSEQ multiplex PCR, while TCRdb's copy carries only in-frame clones and drops some. The sample has tens of thousands of clones, approximately 90% seen once. The sequencing used CD4+ or CD8+ T cells sorted from blood, collected in a trial of the OX40 agonist ivuxolimab. The receptors were gathered from an adult with an advanced solid tumor such as melanoma, head and neck, liver or kidney cancer.

The rearrangement joins TRBV25-1 to TRBJ1-3; D is ambiguous. The length of the CDR3 is 15 residues. The V end was cut by 6 bases, the J end by 0 bases, with 12 bases between. Germline lookup yields CDR1 MGHDK and CDR2 SYGVNS. CDR3 in amino acids: CASSHGPTSGNTIYF. The CDR3 DNA sequence: TGTGCCAGCAGCCACGGCCCGACCTCTGGAAACACCATATATTTT.

The V gene is TRBV13, the J gene TRBJ2-1, with D unclear. Trimming took 0 bases from V and 5 from J, leaving 5 bases between them. Germline V lookup: CDR1 PRHDT, CDR2 FYEKMQ (reference sequence). The CDR3 totals 13 residues. The CDR3 protein is CASSLGADNEQFF. The CDR3 region has the DNA TGTGCCAGCAGCTTAGGGGCAGACAATGAGCAGTTCTTC.

This clone was counted only a few times. The V gene is TRBV4-2, the J gene TRBJ1-1; D remains ambiguous. Trimming pared 0 bases from V and 0 bases from J, leaving 11 bases between. Germline assignment: CDR1 LGHNA and CDR2 YNFKEQ. This CDR3 has 16 residues. CDR3 nucleotide sequence: TGTGCCAGCAGCCAAGAGGAAGGGCCAATGAACACTGAAGCTTTCTTT. It yields the protein CASSQEEGPMNTEAFF.

The chain links TRBV2 to TRBJ2-5; the D is unclear. The CDR3 is 13 amino acids. V gave up 4 bases and J gave up 2 bases, with 8 bases separating them. CDR1 is SNHLY, CDR2 FYNNEI, per germline. CDR3 in DNA: TGTGCCAGCAGTGCGGGCCCGCAAGAGACCCAGTACTTC. Protein product: CASSAGPQETQYF.

The J gene is TRBJ2-1, the V gene TRBV27; the D gene is possibly TRBD1 (6 bases). Germline values: CDR1 MNHEY, CDR2 SMNVEV (reference sequence). V was trimmed by 0 bases and J by 6 bases, leaving 15 bases between them. The CDR3 contains 16 residues. Here the CDR3 reads CASSLSRGGYLNEQFF. DNA of the CDR3: TGTGCCAGCAGTTTATCGCGTGGGGGCTACCTCAATGAGCAGTTCTTC.

V is TRBV19 and J is TRBJ2-5; D call uncertain. Between the trimmed V and J ends, which lost 4 bases and 7 bases, there was a span of 16 bases. The CDR3 loop spans 14 amino acids. Germline V gene lookup returns CDR1 LNHDA and CDR2 SQIVND (reference sequence). CDR3 region: CASSRETDWVTQYF. As DNA, the CDR3 is TGTGCCAGTAGTAGGGAAACGGATTGGGTGACCCAGTACTTC.

This rearrangement joins TRBV21-1 to TRBJ1-5. TRBV21-1 is given as a pseudogene. The CDR3 is 16 amino acids. As DNA, the CDR3 is TGTGCCAGCAGCAAATTGGTGTGTCCTAGCAATCAGCCCCAGCATTTT. It specifies CASSKLVCPSNQPQHF.

V gene TRBV7-6 combines with J gene TRBJ2-2; 7 nucleotides match TRBD2. CDR1 is SGHVS and CDR2 is FNYEAQ in the germline V gene. The CDR3 is 16 amino acids. V dropped 5 bases and J dropped 6; count of bases not matched to a gene: 12. CDR3 in amino acids: CASSPRGSGLPGELFF. The CDR3 coding sequence is TGTGCCAGCAGCCCTCGTGGTAGCGGGCTGCCCGGGGAGCTGTTTTTT.

The chain links TRBV9 to TRBJ2-1; TRBD1 matches at 9 bases. Germline CDR1 is SGDLS and CDR2 is YYNGEE. The length of the CDR3 is 17 residues. V lost 2 bases and J lost 8; bases outside the gene matches: 14. The CDR3 sequence is CASSVRTNRGLCHEQFF. Here the CDR3 DNA reads TGTGCCAGCAGCGTTCGGACTAACAGGGGGCTGTGTCATGAGCAGTTCTTC.

The V gene is TRBV7-2, the J gene TRBJ2-7; 8 positions agree with TRBD2. Germline CDR1 is SGHTA and CDR2 is FQGNSA. This CDR3 is built from 15 residues. J gave up 3 bases and V 5 bases, and 9 bases lay outside the gene matches. The DNA of the CDR3 is TGTGCCAGCAGCCTGGAGCCTAGCGGGTACTACGAGCAGTACTTC. Its protein is CASSLEPSGYYEQYF.

The V gene is TRBV7-9, the J gene TRBJ1-1, with D perhaps TRBD1 (6 bases). CDR3 length equals 13 residues. Germline CDR1 SEHNR, CDR2 FQNEAQ (reference sequence). V gave up 5 bases and J gave up 2 bases, with 9 bases separating them. The CDR3 spells CASSPQGNTEAFF. For the CDR3, the DNA is TGTGCCAGCAGCCCACAGGGAAACACTGAAGCTTTCTTT.

The genes are TRBV2 and TRBJ1-5; possibly TRBD1 for D (6 bases). CDR3 length equals 14 residues. Germline assignment: CDR1 SNHLY and CDR2 FYNNEI. Trimming pared 6 bases from V and 7 bases from J, leaving 16 bases between. The CDR3 reads CASSPAGESQPQHF. CDR3 nucleotides: TGTGCCAGCAGCCCAGCAGGGGAAAGCCAGCCCCAGCATTTT.

The chain links TRBV27 to TRBJ2-1, with D unresolved. The germline V gene encodes CDR1 MNHEY and CDR2 SMNVEV (reference sequence). This CDR3 has 15 residues. The V gene lost 3 bases and the J gene lost 5 bases, with 14 bases spanning the gap. The CDR3 reads CASSFVRPGNNEQFF. The CDR3 coding sequence is TGTGCCAGCAGTTTTGTGCGGCCAGGAAACAATGAGCAGTTCTTC.

The J gene is TRBJ2-1, the V gene TRBV9, with D perhaps being TRBD1 or TRBD2 (6 bases each). CDR3 size: 15 residues. Germline assignment: CDR1 SGDLS and CDR2 YYNGEE. V lost 4 bases, J lost 2 bases, and 13 bases lay in between. Here the CDR3 DNA reads TGTGCCAGCAGCCCGGAAAGGGGGGCCTACAATGAGCAGTTCTTC. It encodes CASSPERGAYNEQFF.

This clone was seen just once. The chain has TRBV11-1 and TRBJ2-1, with a weak D call TRBD1 (5 bases). Germline loops: CDR1 SGHAT, CDR2 FQDESV (reference sequence). There are 11 residues in the CDR3. V lost 4 bases and J lost 9, with 7 bases in between. The CDR3 sequence is CASSSGIEQFF. The CDR3 nucleotides read TGTGCCAGCAGCTCAGGGATTGAGCAGTTCTTC.

The V gene is TRBV5-4, the J gene TRBJ2-7; 8 positions agree with TRBD1. The CDR3 has 15 amino acids. V gave up 3 bases and J gave up 4 bases; unmatched junction bases: 9. CDR1 is SGHNT, CDR2 YYREEE, per germline (reference sequence). The CDR3 DNA sequence: TGTGCCAGCAGCTCGACAGGGGTAGCTGCTTACGAGCAGTACTTC. It is translated as CASSSTGVAAYEQYF.

The chain couples TRBV4-1 to TRBJ2-3; TRBD1 matches 7 bases. In germline, CDR1 is MGHRA, CDR2 YSYEKL. The CDR3 spans 15 residues. Trimming cost V 1 base and J 0 bases; bases outside gene matches: 1. The DNA of the CDR3 is TGCGCCAGCAGCCAAGGACAGGGTAGCACAGATACGCAGTATTTT. Encoded protein: CASSQGQGSTDTQYF.

CDR3 DNA: TGTGCCAGCAGCTTAACAAGCACCGGGACAGGGGAGAAGCCCGAGCAGTACTTC. This translates into CASSLTSTGTGEKPEQYF. This chain connects TRBV7-9 to TRBJ2-7, with TRBD1 identical over 10 bases. Germline CDR1 reads SEHNR; CDR2 reads FQNEAQ (reference sequence). V shed 2 bases, J shed 6 bases, and the junction held 16 bases outside the gene matches. The CDR3 sequence is 18 residues long.

The chain is built from TRBV4-3 and TRBJ1-6, with unresolved D. The CDR3 consists of 13 residues. Germline CDR1 and CDR2: LGHNA and YSLEER. The V end was cut by 0 bases, the J end by 11 bases, with 8 bases between. The chain's CDR3 is CASSQELMPPLHF. The CDR3 DNA is TGCGCCAGCAGCCAAGAATTAATGCCACCCCTCCACTTT.

The rearrangement joins TRBV5-6 to TRBJ2-7; TRBD2 matches 10 bases. Germline V lookup: CDR1 SGHDT, CDR2 YYEEEE. J gave up 7 bases and V 3 bases, and 13 bases lay outside the gene matches. The CDR3 has 16 residues. This CDR3 reads CASSSSAVAGGKEQYF. For the CDR3, the DNA is TGTGCCAGCAGCTCCTCGGCGGTAGCGGGAGGCAAAGAGCAGTACTTC.